One TCR beta chain is described in this entry. The J segment lost 4 bases and the V segment lost 1 base, leaving 7 bases of the junction unmatched. Germline CDR1 is DFQATT and CDR2 is SNEGSKA (reference sequence). The CDR3 length is 15 residues. The sample is drawn from a study of blood T cells in healthy people across ages. For the second PCR, which ran for roughly 7 to 11 cycles, a sample-barcoded 5' primer and a J-beta primer mix were used. Researchers report that a template-switch adaptor with 12 random nucleotides tagged each cDNA molecule. One entry per CDR3 protein results from TCRdb running MiXCR on the 5' RACE reads. The table includes fewer than 1,000,000 distinct CDR3 sequences, approximately 48% detected once.

The chain uses TRBV20-1 and TRBJ2-7; 10 bases map to TRBD2. The receptor was derived from a man between 60 and 70 years old in good health. Sequenced sample: blood. The CDR3 is CSARAGSGGFYEQYF. Written as DNA, the CDR3 is TGCAGTGCTAGAGCGGGTAGCGGGGGGTTTTACGAGCAGTACTTC.